The subject of this entry is one T cell receptor (beta chain). CDR1 is WSHSY, CDR2 SAAADI, per germline. The CDR3 is 14 residues long. V shed 8 bases and J shed 2 bases, with 15 bases lying between them. The repertoire was sequenced with immunoSEQ multiplex PCR; TCRdb's copy has only in-frame clones and lacks some. The top ten clones hold about 2.7% of a sample with approximately 280,000 clones, around nine tenths of them seen once. Either two negative PCRs, clearance, or symptom resolution qualified Cohort 3 donors as recovered. These data originate in a study of blood T cell repertoires in COVID-19.

The sequenced sample was PBMCs or T cells enriched from blood (not recorded which). This clonotype was sampled from a woman younger than 35 who had recovered from COVID-19. J is TRBJ1-2 and V is TRBV10-2; D unclear. The CDR3 DNA follows: TGCGCCAGCCAGAAGGAGGTCAGGAACTATGGCTACACCTTC. Amino acids: CASQKEVRNYGYTF.